This TCR beta chain was observed in a study of blood T cell repertoires in COVID-19. Across the study: The United States, Italy and Spain supplied acute and convalescent COVID-19 samples. Sources were T cells, B-cell-depleted T cells, or PBMCs; the material itself was cDNA or gDNA.

CDR3 size: 15 residues. The V end lost 3 bases, the J end lost 3 bases, and 17 bases lay between the germline ends. CDR1 and CDR2 (germline): DFQATT, SNEGSKA (reference sequence). Only a few counts were recorded for this clone. How the authors handled the data: Using reference gene primer amplification, nucleated cell counts were estimated. Profiled with immunoSEQ multiplex PCR; TCRdb holds only in-frame clones, not every one. D and trimming come from the DNA, and the V and J calls and clone size come from that table. The table includes tens of thousands of clones, around 90% detected once. The sequenced material came from peripheral blood. This TCR was recovered from a man between 50 and 59 years old with active COVID-19. The rearrangement joins TRBV20-1 to TRBJ1-2; tentative D call: TRBD1 (6 bases). CDR3 loop: CSASQGTGRYYGYTF. The CDR3 DNA is TGCAGTGCTAGTCAGGGGACGGGCAGATACTATGGCTACACCTTC.